One TCR beta chain is described in this entry. This sample is part of a study of blood T cell repertoires in COVID-19. In the study overall: T cells, B-cell-depleted T cells, or PBMCs provided the cDNA or gDNA that served as material.

In the authors' methods: Estimates of nucleated cell counts were drawn from the amplification of reference gene primers. Generated by immunoSEQ multiplex PCR, the TCRdb table keeps only in-frame clones and is missing some. D and trimming were read from the DNA, whereas the V and J calls and clone size are those reported in that table. Here the sample spans hundreds of thousands of clones, around 90% being singletons. The CDR3 sequence is 14 residues long. V was clipped by 8 bases and J by 2 bases; unmatched bases: 6. Looked up from germline, CDR1 is MNHEY and CDR2 is SVGAGI. The sequencing sample was made of peripheral blood. The receptor comes from a woman aged 25 to 45 with COVID-19, enrolled during active disease. The rearrangement links TRBV6-5 to TRBJ2-3, with TRBD2 matching over 8 bases. Written as DNA, the CDR3 is TGTGCCAGCTTTGGACTAGCCGTCACAGATACGCAGTATTTT. This codes for CASFGLAVTDTQYF.